These 14 T cell receptor beta chains were sequenced from one sample in a study of T cell responses to AZD1222 COVID-19 vaccine. Here immunoSEQ multiplex PCR was the method, and the copy in TCRdb shows in-frame clones only, minus some. The sample yields 100,000 or so clones, around 94% seen once. This sample comprised peripheral blood, obtained on day 0 of AZD1222 vaccination. The receptor set was obtained from an adult in good health.

The V call is TRBV28, the J call TRBJ1-2; a weak D match, TRBD1 (6 bases). The germline CDR1 and CDR2 sequences are MDHEN and SYDVKM. CDR3 length: 14 amino acids. Trimming took off 3 bases at V and 2 bases at J, with 10 bases between the two ends. As DNA, the CDR3 is TGTGCCAGCAGTTTCCGGGGGGCAAACTATGGCTACACCTTC. It encodes CASSFRGANYGYTF.

The chain is built from TRBV6-5 and TRBJ1-1; the D gene is possibly TRBD1 (5 bases). This CDR3 has 13 residues. Germline V gives CDR1 MNHEY, CDR2 SVGAGI. Trimming cost V 7 bases and J 2 bases, with 11 bases left between them. Here the CDR3 reads CASNRGLNTEAFF. The DNA for the CDR3 is TGTGCCAGCAATCGGGGACTCAACACTGAAGCTTTCTTT.

This rearrangement joins TRBV5-1 to TRBJ1-6; maybe TRBD1 (5 bases). Trimming took 4 bases from V and 2 from J, leaving 10 bases between them. The germline V gene has CDR1 SGHRS and CDR2 YFSETQ. The CDR3 is 15 residues long. CDR3 in amino acids: CASSTGQAYNSPLHF. CDR3 in DNA: TGCGCCAGCAGCACTGGACAAGCCTATAATTCACCCCTCCACTTT.

The rearrangement joins TRBV6-2 or TRBV6-3 to TRBJ2-5, with TRBD2 identical over 7 bases. From germline, CDR1 is MNHEY and CDR2 SVGEGT. CDR3 length: 15 residues. The ends lost 6 bases at V and 0 bases at J; junction bases unmatched: 7. CDR3 nucleotides: TGTGCCAGCAGCCGACTAGCCCTCAACCAAGAGACCCAGTACTTC. Translating it yields CASSRLALNQETQYF.

This chain joins TRBV5-1 and TRBJ2-3; 9 bases map to TRBD1. The length of the CDR3 is 15 residues. CDR1 and CDR2 from the germline V gene are SGHRS and YFSETQ. The V gene end was trimmed by 4 bases and the J gene end by 5 bases; junction bases not matched to a gene: 8. CDR3 loop: CASSPMTGGEDTQYF. CDR3 sequence (DNA): TGCGCCAGCAGCCCTATGACAGGGGGAGAAGATACGCAGTATTTT.

This chain links TRBV10-3 with TRBJ2-7; 8 bases are shared with TRBD1. CDR3 length: 12 residues. CDR1 and CDR2 from the germline V gene are ENHRY and SYGVKD. The ends lost 10 bases at V and 3 bases at J; junction bases unmatched: 5. This CDR3 reads CATRTGSYEQYF. The CDR3 DNA is TGTGCCACTCGGACAGGGAGCTACGAGCAGTACTTC.

The chain links TRBV13 to TRBJ2-1, with 9 bases fitting TRBD2. Per germline, CDR1 PRHDT and CDR2 FYEKMQ (reference sequence). The CDR3 contains 15 residues. V lost 6 bases, J lost 3 bases, and 6 bases stayed unmatched. The CDR3 protein is CASRTRLAVYNEQFF. CDR3 sequence (DNA): TGTGCCAGCAGGACAAGACTAGCGGTCTACAATGAGCAGTTCTTC.

The V gene is TRBV27, the J gene TRBJ2-3, with D possibly matching TRBD2 (6 bases). The CDR3 has 17 amino acids. The germline V gene has CDR1 MNHEY and CDR2 SMNVEV (reference sequence). Trimming cost V 6 bases and J 0 bases, with 19 bases left between them. In nucleotides, the CDR3 is TGTGCCAGCAGCCGCCCCCCGCGGGGTAAGAGCACAGATACGCAGTATTTT. This encodes CASSRPPRGKSTDTQYF.

V usage is TRBV9 and J usage is TRBJ2-2; a weak D match, TRBD2 (6 bases). Per germline, CDR1 SGDLS and CDR2 YYNGEE. V was shortened by 4 bases and J by 2 bases, with 18 bases between the two germline ends. This CDR3 has 17 residues. The CDR3 here is CASSPIVAVENTGELFF. For the CDR3, the DNA is TGTGCCAGCAGCCCGATAGTAGCGGTGGAAAACACCGGGGAGCTGTTTTTT.

The chain couples TRBV10-3 to TRBJ1-2; possible D gene TRBD1, 6 bases. The V gene's germline CDR1 is ENHRY and CDR2 SYGVKD. The CDR3 runs to 18 residues. V lost 5 bases to trimming and J lost 6 bases, with 28 bases between them. The CDR3 sequence is CAISSGRPGGARNDGYTF. The CDR3 DNA follows: TGTGCCATCAGTTCGGGTCGTCCGGGGGGCGCAAGGAACGATGGCTACACCTTC.

The V and J genes are TRBV5-1 and TRBJ1-1; D is possibly TRBD1 (6 bases). CDR1 and CDR2 (germline): SGHRS, YFSETQ. The CDR3 totals 14 residues. Trimming cost V 4 bases and J 2 bases, with 12 bases left between them. DNA for the CDR3: TGCGCCAGCAGCCAGGCAGGGGTCAACACTGAAGCTTTCTTT. Its protein is CASSQAGVNTEAFF.

This sequence joins TRBV7-2 and TRBJ1-5; maybe TRBD1 (6 bases). Germline-derived CDR1 and CDR2 are SGHTA and FQGNSA. CDR3 length: 14 residues. Trimming left V 4 bases short and J 5 bases short, with 12 bases between. The CDR3 region is CASSSRSGDQPQHF. CDR3 nucleotides: TGTGCCAGCAGCTCCAGGTCAGGGGATCAGCCCCAGCATTTT. Combining the CDR3 with reference TRBV7-2 and TRBJ1-5 gives the whole variable domain GAGVSQSPSNKVTEKGKDVELRCDPISGHTALYWYRQSLGQGLEFLIYFQGNSAPDKSGLPSDRFSAERTGGSVSTLTIQRTQQEDSAVYLCASSSRSGDQPQHFGDGTRLSIL.

Here the CDR3 reads CASSRQGNQPQHF. In DNA, the CDR3 is TGTGCCAGCAGTCGTCAGGGCAATCAGCCCCAGCATTTT. The chain couples TRBV12-3 or TRBV12-4 to TRBJ1-5; D unclear. V dropped 5 bases and J dropped 2 bases, with 7 bases sitting between them. The CDR3 consists of 13 residues.

V gene TRBV5-6 combines with J gene TRBJ1-5, with 7 bases fitting TRBD1. Germline CDR1 SGHDT, CDR2 YYEEEE. V was pared by 4 bases and J by 2 bases, with 6 bases of the junction left unmatched. The CDR3 contains 15 residues. CDR3 DNA: TGTGCCAGCAGCGTGCTTGGGACAGGCAATCAGCCCCAGCATTTT. It codes for CASSVLGTGNQPQHF.